Presented here are 18 T cell receptor beta chains from one specimen sequenced in a study of T-cell reconstitution after alpha-beta-depleted transplantation in children. TCRbeta library construction was performed incorporating unique molecular identifiers. TCRdb re-called the PCR reads through MiXCR, storing one row per CDR3 protein. The table includes approximately 520,000 distinct CDR3 sequences, 10% to 12% detected once. Sequencing was performed on PBMCs, mostly from graft donor cells, taken 180 days after TCRalphabeta/CD19-depleted stem cell transplant. The source of these receptors is a female patient aged 2 to 10 who had a stem cell transplant for aplastic anemia, so the T cells may come from the graft donor.

This clonotype was recorded a few times. This rearrangement joins TRBV11-2 to TRBJ2-2; 11 bases line up with TRBD1. The CDR3 runs to 17 residues. V lost 4 bases and J lost 5; bases outside the gene matches: 9. Per the germline V gene, CDR1 is SGHAT and CDR2 is FQNNGV. CDR3 sequence: CASSSPGTGGRTGELFF. CDR3 sequence (DNA): TGTGCCAGCAGCTCACCCGGGACAGGGGGGCGAACCGGGGAGCTGTTTTTT.

This clonotype was seen only a few times. The rearrangement uses TRBV5-4 and TRBJ2-3; no definite D call. CDR1 SGHNT and CDR2 YYREEE come from the germline V gene (reference sequence). This CDR3 contains 14 residues. The V gene lost 1 base and the J gene lost 2 bases, with 8 bases spanning the gap. In nucleotides, the CDR3 is TGTGCCAGCAGCTTGAGGCGGACCACAGATACGCAGTATTTT. Translated, it gives CASSLRRTTDTQYF.

This clonotype was counted only a few times. The chain combines TRBV28 with TRBJ2-7, with 7 nucleotides matching TRBD1. This CDR3 is built from 16 residues. Per the germline V gene, CDR1 is MDHEN and CDR2 is SYDVKM. The V segment lost 7 bases and the J segment 1 base; nucleotides outside the gene matches: 13. CDR3 residues: CASTSAGGKKSYEQYF. CDR3 DNA: TGTGCCAGCACTTCGGCAGGGGGAAAAAAATCCTACGAGCAGTACTTC.

This clonotype came up a few times. At one boundary the junction diverges from the germline segment, which might be a read error. The chain is built from TRBV9 and TRBJ2-5; 9 bases fit TRBD2. Germline V gives CDR1 SGDLS, CDR2 YYNGEE. This CDR3 region has 15 residues. CDR3 protein: CASSVLAGTQDTQYF. CDR3 bases: TGTGCCAGCAGCGTACTAGCGGGGACCCAAGATACCCAGTACTTC.

As regards this clonotype: The junction departs from germline at one end; a sequencing error may be responsible. The genes are TRBV3-1 and TRBJ1-6; 10 nucleotides agree with TRBD1. This CDR3 has 15 amino acids. In germline, CDR1 is LGHDT, CDR2 YNNKEL (reference sequence). The CDR3 sequence: CATSPRTGGGSPLHF. The CDR3 DNA is TGTGCCACCAGCCCCCGGACAGGGGGAGGTTCACCCCTCCACTTT.

This clonotype was observed at least ten times. V gene TRBV28 combines with J gene TRBJ1-1, with 7 bases fitting TRBD1. Germline values: CDR1 MDHEN, CDR2 SYDVKM. Trimming removed 5 bases from V and 11 bases from J; junction bases left unmatched: 14. This CDR3 has 14 amino acids. The CDR3 reads CASSRGDSASRAFF. DNA for the CDR3: TGTGCCAGCAGTCGCGGGGACAGCGCTAGTCGGGCTTTCTTT.

A few counts support this clonotype. The chain links TRBV5-1 to TRBJ2-5, with D possibly called TRBD1 or TRBD2 (5 bases each). The CDR3 sequence is 15 residues long. V lost 1 base, J lost 5 bases, and 15 bases lay in between. CDR1 SGHRS and CDR2 YFSETQ come from the germline V gene. The CDR3 region has the DNA TGCGCCAGCAGCTTGTCTCAGGGTCGAGGGGAGACCCAGTACTTC. Its protein product is CASSLSQGRGETQYF.

The chain employs TRBV7-8 and TRBJ2-7; possibly TRBD2 for D (6 bases). Per the germline V gene, CDR1 is SGHVS and CDR2 is FQNEAQ. Trimming shortened V by 5 bases and J by 3 bases, and 14 bases separated the two germline ends. This CDR3 comprises 14 residues. DNA of the CDR3: TGTGCCAGCAGCCTTACTAGCACTAACTACGAGCAGTACGTC. It yields the protein CASSLTSTNYEQYV.

J is TRBJ2-7 and V is TRBV3-1; D call uncertain. Germline V gene lookup returns CDR1 LGHDT and CDR2 YNNKEL (reference sequence). V was shortened by 1 base and J by 6 bases, with 7 bases between the two germline ends. CDR3 length equals 12 residues. CDR3: CASSQGPSEQYF. CDR3 in DNA: TGTGCCAGCAGCCAAGGGCCCTCCGAGCAGTACTTC.

This clonotype was found a few times. The V gene is TRBV28, the J gene TRBJ1-1; TRBD1 matches 8 bases. V shed 5 bases, J shed 2 bases, and the junction held 7 bases outside the gene matches. This CDR3 spans 15 amino acids. Germline V gives CDR1 MDHEN, CDR2 SYDVKM. This chain's CDR3 is CASSTYQGANTEAFF. CDR3 nucleotides: TGTGCCAGCAGTACATACCAGGGGGCCAACACTGAAGCTTTCTTT. Variable domain in full (rest from reference TRBV28 and TRBJ1-1): DVKVTQSSRYLVKRTGEKVFLECVQDMDHENMFWYRQDPGLGLRLIYFSYDVKMKEKGDIPEGYSVSREKKERFSLILESASTNQTSMYLCASSTYQGANTEAFFGQGTRLTVV.

This clonotype appeared a few times. This chain uses TRBV6-1 with TRBJ2-5, with a weak D call TRBD2 (6 bases). Trimming removed 8 bases from V and 5 bases from J, with 12 bases in between. CDR1 MNHNS and CDR2 SASEGT come from the germline V gene. CDR3 size: 12 residues. The CDR3 loop reads CASGTQAETQYF. The CDR3 nucleotides are TGTGCCAGCGGGACTCAGGCGGAGACCCAGTACTTC.

The chain recombines TRBV7-9 with TRBJ2-7; D not certain. Germline V lookup: CDR1 SEHNR, CDR2 FQNEAQ (reference sequence). The CDR3 loop spans 16 amino acids. V dropped 3 bases and J dropped 0 bases, with 15 bases sitting between them. The chain's CDR3 is CASSFDGLFASYEQYF. The CDR3 DNA is TGTGCCAGCAGCTTCGACGGTCTCTTCGCCTCCTACGAGCAGTACTTC.

The sample holds many counts of this clonotype. This chain connects TRBV12-3 or TRBV12-4 to TRBJ2-7; 8 nucleotides agree with TRBD2. CDR3 length equals 16 residues. V shed 4 bases and J 1 base; nucleotides not matched to a gene: 9. CDR3 sequence (DNA): TGTGCCAGCAGTTCTCTGTCCGCGGGAGGTTCCTACGAGCAGTACTTC. It is translated as CASSSLSAGGSYEQYF.

This clonotype was observed at least ten times. This sequence joins TRBV20-1 and TRBJ2-1; the match to TRBD2 covers 7 bases. V trimming: 3 bases; J trimming: 7 bases; junction bases outside the gene matches: 9. Germline assignment: CDR1 DFQATT and CDR2 SNEGSKA (reference sequence). This CDR3 region has 14 residues. The CDR3 sequence: CSASRSSGVNEQFF. The CDR3 DNA reads TGCAGTGCTAGCCGGTCCAGCGGGGTAAATGAGCAGTTCTTC.

This clonotype has just one count. The V call is TRBV5-1, the J call TRBJ2-1; 8 bases align to TRBD2. The CDR3 is made up of 16 amino acids. Trimming took 2 bases from V and 1 from J; bases not matched to a gene: 5. Germline lookup yields CDR1 SGHRS and CDR2 YFSETQ. CDR3 amino acids: CASSFLREASYNEQFF. The CDR3, as DNA: TGCGCCAGCAGCTTTCTGCGGGAGGCTTCCTACAATGAGCAGTTCTTC.

This clonotype has more than one count but fewer than ten. This rearrangement joins TRBV15 to TRBJ1-2; perhaps TRBD1 as D (5 bases). Germline V gives CDR1 LNHNV, CDR2 YYDKDF (reference sequence). The CDR3 is made up of 15 amino acids. Trimming removed 4 bases at V and 2 bases at J, with 14 bases between. The CDR3: CATSTDLGVNYGYTF. The CDR3 DNA is TGTGCCACCAGCACCGACCTGGGGGTCAACTATGGCTACACCTTC.

This clonotype was seen at least ten times. The V call is TRBV7-2, the J call TRBJ2-3; TRBD1 matches at 9 bases. Germline trimming cut 4 bases from V and 3 bases from J; bases unmatched to any gene: 2. This CDR3 comprises 14 residues. The germline gives CDR1 SGHTA, CDR2 FQGNSA. CDR3 amino acids: CASSWDRVTDTQYF. In DNA, the CDR3 is TGTGCCAGCAGCTGGGACAGGGTAACAGATACGCAGTATTTT.

This chain links TRBV11-2 with TRBJ2-5; 7 bases agree with TRBD2. The CDR3 is made up of 15 amino acids. Per the germline V gene, CDR1 is SGHAT and CDR2 is FQNNGV. Trimming cost V 5 bases and J 5 bases; bases outside gene matches: 11. The chain's CDR3 is CASSRRTQGGETQYF. CDR3 coding DNA: TGTGCCAGCAGCCGTCGAACTCAGGGAGGGGAGACCCAGTACTTC.